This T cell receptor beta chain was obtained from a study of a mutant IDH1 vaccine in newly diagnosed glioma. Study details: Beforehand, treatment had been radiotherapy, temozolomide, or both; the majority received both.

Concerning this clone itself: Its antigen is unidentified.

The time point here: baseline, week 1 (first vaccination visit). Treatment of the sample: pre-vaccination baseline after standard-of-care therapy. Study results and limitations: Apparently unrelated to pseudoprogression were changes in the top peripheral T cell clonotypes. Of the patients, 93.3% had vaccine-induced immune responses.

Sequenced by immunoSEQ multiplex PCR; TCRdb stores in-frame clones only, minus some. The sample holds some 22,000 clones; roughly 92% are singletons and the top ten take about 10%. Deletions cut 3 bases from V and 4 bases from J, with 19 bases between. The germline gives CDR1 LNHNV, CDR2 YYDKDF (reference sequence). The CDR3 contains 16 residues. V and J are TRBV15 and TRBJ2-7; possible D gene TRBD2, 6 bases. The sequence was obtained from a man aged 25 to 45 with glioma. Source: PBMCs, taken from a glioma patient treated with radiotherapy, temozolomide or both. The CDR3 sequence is CATSSELAKKGYEQYF. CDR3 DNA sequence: TGTGCCACCAGCAGTGAGCTAGCGAAGAAGGGGTACGAGCAGTACTTC.